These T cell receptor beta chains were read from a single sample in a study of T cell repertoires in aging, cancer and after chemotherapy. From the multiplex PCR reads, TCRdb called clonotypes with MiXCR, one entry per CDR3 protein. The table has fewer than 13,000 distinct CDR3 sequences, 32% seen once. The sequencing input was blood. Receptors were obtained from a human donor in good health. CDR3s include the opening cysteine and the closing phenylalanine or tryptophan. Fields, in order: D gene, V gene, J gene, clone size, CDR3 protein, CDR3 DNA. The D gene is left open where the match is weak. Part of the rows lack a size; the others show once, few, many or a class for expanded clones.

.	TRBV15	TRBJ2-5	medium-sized	CATSRGEETQYF	TGTGCCACCAGCAGGGGGGAGGAGACCCAGTACTTC
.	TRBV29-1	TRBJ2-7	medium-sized	CSAGAGSSYEQYF	TGCAGCGCTGGGGCGGGATCTTCCTACGAGCAGTACTTC
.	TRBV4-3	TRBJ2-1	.	CASSQGSGSRADNEQFF	TGCGCCAGCAGCCAAGGCTCCGGATCCCGCGCTGACAATGAGCAGTTCTTC
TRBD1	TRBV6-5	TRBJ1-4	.	CASTSNPRGGQGEEKLFF	TGTGCCAGCACCTCCAACCCCAGGGGGGGACAGGGAGAAGAAAAACTGTTTTTT
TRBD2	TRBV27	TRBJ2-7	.	CASSSGTSYLEQYF	TGTGCCAGCAGTTCGGGGACTAGCTATTTGGAGCAGTACTTC
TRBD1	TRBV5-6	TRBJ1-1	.	CASSPPYRGTEAFF	TGTGCCAGCAGCCCTCCTTACAGGGGCACTGAAGCTTTCTTT
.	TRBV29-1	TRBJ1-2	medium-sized	CSVVGGNYGYTF	TGCAGCGTTGTCGGTGGGAACTATGGCTACACCTTC
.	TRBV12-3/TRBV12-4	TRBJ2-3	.	CASTRPVSGTDTQYF	TGTGCCAGCACCCGCCCAGTTAGTGGGACAGATACGCAGTATTTT
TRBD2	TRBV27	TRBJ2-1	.	CASSGSGLAGGPPVF	TGTGCCAGCAGTGGGAGTGGACTAGCGGGGGGCCCGCCGGTCTTC
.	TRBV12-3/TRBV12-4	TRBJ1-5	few	CASSRPGQIDQPQHF	TGTGCCAGCAGCAGGCCTGGACAGATTGATCAGCCCCAGCATTTT
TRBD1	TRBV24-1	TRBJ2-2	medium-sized	CATSDPTGTGRSGELFF	TGTGCCACCAGTGACCCGACCGGGACAGGACGGAGCGGGGAGCTGTTTTTT
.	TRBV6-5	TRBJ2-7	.	CASSYRQRSEQYF	TGTGCCAGCAGTTACAGACAGAGAAGCGAGCAGTACTTC
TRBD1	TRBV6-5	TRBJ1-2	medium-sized	CASSYGQGVHGYTF	TGTGCCAGCAGTTACGGACAGGGTGTACATGGCTACACCTTC
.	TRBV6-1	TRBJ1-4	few	CASSNREANEKLFF	TGTGCCAGCAGTAACAGGGAGGCTAATGAAAAACTGTTTTTT
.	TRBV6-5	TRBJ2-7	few	CASSGDYEQYF	TGTGCCAGCAGTGGGGACTACGAGCAGTACTTC
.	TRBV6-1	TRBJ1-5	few	CASRRTDQPQHF	TGTGCCAGCAGGCGGACAGATCAGCCCCAGCATTTT
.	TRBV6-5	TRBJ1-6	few	CASSQYGPGRSYNSPLHF	TGTGCCAGCAGTCAGTACGGCCCCGGACGCTCCTATAATTCACCCCTCCACTTT
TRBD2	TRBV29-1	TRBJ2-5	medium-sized	CSVDEGRTSGEPTQYF	TGCAGCGTTGACGAGGGGAGGACTAGCGGGGAGCCGACCCAGTACTTC
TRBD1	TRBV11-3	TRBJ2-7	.	CASSGGTGSIYEQYF	TGTGCCAGCAGCGGAGGGACAGGTAGTATATACGAGCAGTACTTC
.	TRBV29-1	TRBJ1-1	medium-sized	CSVGVLEAFF	TGCAGCGTTGGGGTCCTTGAAGCTTTCTTT
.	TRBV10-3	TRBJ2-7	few	CAIRQGTYEQYF	TGTGCCATCAGACAGGGTACCTACGAGCAGTACTTC
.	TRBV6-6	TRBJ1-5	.	CASSPPGDGNQPQHF	TGTGCCAGCAGCCCCCCTGGGGACGGCAATCAGCCCCAGCATTTT
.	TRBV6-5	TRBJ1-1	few	CASRPITGSGTEAFF	TGTGCCAGCAGACCTATTACAGGGTCGGGCACTGAAGCTTTCTTT
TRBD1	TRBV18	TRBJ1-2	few	CASSPTVVQGKYGYTF	TGTGCCAGCTCACCAACAGTGGTACAGGGGAAATATGGCTACACCTTC
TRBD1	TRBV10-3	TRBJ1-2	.	CAITQGAPDGYTF	TGTGCCATCACGCAGGGGGCACCGGATGGCTACACCTTC
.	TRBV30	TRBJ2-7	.	CAWIPPRGRYYEQYF	TGTGCCTGGATTCCCCCCCGAGGGAGGTACTACGAGCAGTACTTC
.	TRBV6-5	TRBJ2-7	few	CASSSTLAGGGQYF	TGTGCCAGCAGTTCCACTTTAGCTGGGGGAGGGCAGTACTTC
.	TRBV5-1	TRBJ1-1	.	CASSFQGPVLEAFF	TGCGCCAGCAGCTTTCAGGGGCCTGTTCTTGAAGCTTTCTTT